The next 29 T cell receptor beta chains were all read from a single sample in a study of OX40 agonist ivuxolimab in advanced cancers. The method was immunoSEQ multiplex PCR; TCRdb's version includes in-frame clones alone and lacks a portion of them. The repertoire holds fewer than 60,000 clones, with 80% as singletons. This material consisted of CD4+ or CD8+ T cells sorted from blood, taken in a trial of the OX40 agonist ivuxolimab. The receptors originated from an adult with an advanced solid tumor such as melanoma, head and neck, liver or kidney cancer.

The chain is built from TRBV5-8 and TRBJ2-7; no firm D call. With 5 bases removed from V and 3 bases from J, the gap between germline ends came to 9 bases. CDR1 and CDR2 from the germline V gene are SGHTS and YDEGEE. This CDR3 comprises 12 residues. CDR3 coding DNA: TGTGCCAGCAGTTGGGCAGTCTACGAGCAGTACTTC. It specifies CASSWAVYEQYF.

The rearrangement links TRBV4-2 to TRBJ2-1, with 10 bases identical to TRBD2. The J segment lost 5 bases and the V segment lost 2 bases, leaving 9 bases of the junction unmatched. Germline assignment: CDR1 LGHNA and CDR2 YNFKEQ. CDR3 length: 17 residues. The CDR3 DNA sequence: TGTGCCAGCAGCCAAAGTTATTACCTAGCGGGAGACAATGAGCAGTTCTTC. It translates to CASSQSYYLAGDNEQFF.

A word on this clone: The same CDR3 can be traced to other DNA sequences in this sample. The rearrangement joins TRBV18 to TRBJ2-7, with 11 positions matching TRBD1. This CDR3 comprises 14 residues. Germline CDR1 and CDR2: KGHSH and LQKENI. Trimming cost V 2 bases and J 3 bases; bases outside gene matches: 0. The CDR3 loop is CASSPGTGGYEQYF. The CDR3 nucleotides are TGTGCCAGCTCACCAGGGACAGGGGGCTACGAGCAGTACTTC.

The chain joins TRBV6-1 to TRBJ2-5; D unresolved. The CDR3 totals 11 residues. Per germline, CDR1 MNHNS and CDR2 SASEGT. Trimming left V 6 bases short and J 4 bases short, with 6 bases between. CDR3 residues: CASSPRETQYF. CDR3 sequence (DNA): TGTGCCAGCAGCCCTAGAGAGACCCAGTACTTC.

V and J are TRBV19 and TRBJ2-7; tentatively, D is TRBD1 (5 bases). The V and J ends lost 5 bases and 4 bases respectively, with 9 bases between them. This CDR3 spans 12 amino acids. Germline V gene lookup returns CDR1 LNHDA and CDR2 SQIVND (reference sequence). The CDR3 nucleotides are TGTGCCAGTAGTGGCAGGGATTACGAGCAGTACTTC. This gives the protein CASSGRDYEQYF.

V is TRBV6-1 and J is TRBJ1-1; D gene ambiguous. The V gene's germline CDR1 is MNHNS and CDR2 SASEGT. This CDR3 comprises 13 residues. Trimming shortened V by 0 bases and J by 8 bases, and 10 bases separated the two germline ends. The CDR3 DNA is TGTGCCAGCAGTGAAGCTATCGGGAAGGAAGCTTTCTTT. It codes for CASSEAIGKEAFF.

This clone was observed a few times. The rearrangement links TRBV11-2 to TRBJ1-5, with D unclear. Germline V lookup: CDR1 SGHAT, CDR2 FQNNGV. The CDR3 sequence is 14 residues long. V was pared by 0 bases and J by 5 bases, with 8 bases between. The CDR3 spells CASSLDRSDQPQHF. The CDR3 nucleotides are TGTGCCAGCAGCTTAGACCGGAGCGATCAGCCCCAGCATTTT.

The genes are TRBV5-1 and TRBJ2-1; 14 nucleotides align to TRBD2. V dropped 3 bases and J dropped 6; count of bases not matched to a gene: 5. Germline V gene sequence: CDR1 SGHRS, CDR2 YFSETQ. This CDR3 spans 16 amino acids. The CDR3 DNA follows: TGCGCCAGCAGCTCGTCCGGGACTAGCGGGAGCAATGAGCAGTTCTTC. Translating it yields CASSSSGTSGSNEQFF.

CDR3 in amino acids: CSVPGGAGGNTGELFF. CDR3 nucleotide sequence: TGCAGCGTCCCAGGGGGGGCTGGAGGGAACACCGGGGAGCTGTTTTTT. This chain links TRBV29-1 with TRBJ2-2; D is perhaps TRBD1 or TRBD2 (7 bases each). Germline V gene lookup returns CDR1 SQVTM and CDR2 ANQGSEA. The CDR3 length is 16 residues. V was cut by 6 bases and J by 1 base, with 18 bases left in between.

The chain couples TRBV18 to TRBJ2-1, with D perhaps given as TRBD1 or TRBD2 (5 bases each). Trimming stripped 0 bases from V and 7 bases from J, with 16 bases between. This CDR3 is 16 amino acids long. Germline V lookup: CDR1 KGHSH, CDR2 LQKENI. The CDR3 is CASSPPAGGTGNEQFF. As DNA, the CDR3 is TGTGCCAGCTCACCACCGGCGGGTGGGACCGGGAATGAGCAGTTCTTC. Combining the CDR3 with reference TRBV18 and TRBJ2-1 gives the whole variable domain NAGVMQNPRHLVRRRGQEARLRCSPMKGHSHVYWYRQLPEEGLKFMVYLQKENIIDESGMPKERFSAEFPKEGPSILRIQQVVRGDSAAYFCASSPPAGGTGNEQFFGPGTRLTVL.

The J gene is TRBJ1-1, the V gene TRBV7-6; possible D gene TRBD1, 5 bases. The V end lost 8 bases, the J end lost 1 base, and 14 bases lay between the germline ends. This CDR3 has 14 amino acids. CDR1 and CDR2 from the germline V gene are SGHVS and FNYEAQ. The CDR3, as DNA: TGTGCCAGCCGTCCACGTGGGGCGAACACTGAAGCTTTCTTT. Its translation is CASRPRGANTEAFF.

The rearrangement uses TRBV6-1 and TRBJ2-1; D is ambiguous. Germline loops: CDR1 MNHNS, CDR2 SASEGT. The CDR3 loop spans 12 amino acids. V was pared by 5 bases and J by 9 bases, with 11 bases between. The CDR3 sequence is CASSQTVVEQFF. CDR3 in DNA: TGTGCCAGCAGTCAGACGGTGGTTGAGCAGTTCTTC.

This clone has a single count. This chain links TRBV5-1 with TRBJ2-1; D gene uncertain. The V end was cut by 0 bases, the J end by 4 bases, with 17 bases between. Germline V gives CDR1 SGHRS, CDR2 YFSETQ. The CDR3 runs to 17 residues. Here the CDR3 DNA reads TGCGCCAGCAGCTTGGCCAAAGGCAGGTTTTCGTACAATGAGCAGTTCTTC. This gives the protein CASSLAKGRFSYNEQFF. The variable domain in full, completed from reference TRBV5-1 and TRBJ2-1, reads KAGVTQTPRYLIKTRGQQVTLSCSPISGHRSVSWYQQTPGQGLQFLFEYFSETQRNKGNFPGRFSGRQFSNSRSEMNVSTLELGDSALYLCASSLAKGRFSYNEQFFGPGTRLTVL.

The V gene is TRBV7-3, the J gene TRBJ2-2, with 10 bases aligning to TRBD1. Germline CDR1 is SGHTA and CDR2 is FQGTGA. Trimming cost V 4 bases and J 6 bases; bases outside gene matches: 8. The CDR3 consists of 16 residues. The CDR3 DNA sequence: TGTGCCAGCAGCTCAAGACCCGGGACAGGGGCCGGGGAGCTGTTTTTT. Residues: CASSSRPGTGAGELFF.

V and J are TRBV6-6 and TRBJ2-7; 11 bases agree with TRBD2. The CDR3 totals 15 residues. Germline CDR1 and CDR2: MNHNY and SVGAGI (reference sequence). With V trimmed by 2 bases and J by 2 bases, 2 bases remained unmatched. The CDR3 coding sequence is TGTGCCAGCAGTTACCTAGCGGGAGGCCCCTACGAGCAGTACTTC. This encodes CASSYLAGGPYEQYF.

The chain has TRBV6-1 and TRBJ1-1, with D uncertain. The CDR3 covers 16 residues. V lost 2 bases and J 5 bases, leaving 18 bases between the germline ends. Germline lookup yields CDR1 MNHNS and CDR2 SASEGT. The CDR3 here is CASSEPRSNGLTEAFF. The CDR3 DNA is TGTGCCAGCAGTGAACCTAGGAGCAATGGGTTGACTGAAGCTTTCTTT.

This chain joins TRBV27 and TRBJ1-1, with D possibly being TRBD1 (6 bases). The CDR3 has 16 residues. Germline-derived CDR1 and CDR2 are MNHEY and SMNVEV (reference sequence). Trimming left V 4 bases short and J 5 bases short, with 20 bases between. The CDR3 DNA reads TGTGCCAGCAGTTCCCCAAGTCGGGGGGCTGGGACTGAAGCTTTCTTT. Its protein is CASSSPSRGAGTEAFF.

The CDR3 spells CASSSRGLISYEQYF. The CDR3 DNA reads TGTGCCAGCAGTTCTAGGGGGCTGATCTCCTACGAGCAGTACTTC. V usage is TRBV7-2 and J usage is TRBJ2-7; 7 nucleotides align to TRBD1. The V gene's germline CDR1 is SGHTA and CDR2 FQGNSA. Trimming cost V 6 bases and J 0 bases; bases outside gene matches: 8. CDR3 length: 15 amino acids.

This clone appeared once. The V gene is TRBV10-3, the J gene TRBJ2-7, with D possibly TRBD1 on 5 matching bases. CDR1 is ENHRY and CDR2 is SYGVKD in the germline V gene. Trimming removed 3 bases at V and 3 bases at J, with 9 bases between. The CDR3 totals 13 residues. For the CDR3, the DNA is TGTGCCATCAGTGAAGCAGGGCTCTACGAGCAGTACTTC. Its protein product is CAISEAGLYEQYF.

The chain is built from TRBV27 and TRBJ2-5; 8 nucleotides agree with TRBD1. CDR1 and CDR2 from the germline V gene are MNHEY and SMNVEV (reference sequence). The CDR3 length is 11 residues. V was pared by 7 bases and J by 9 bases, with 4 bases of the junction left unmatched. In nucleotides, the CDR3 is TGTGCCAGCAAGGACAGGGTGGCCCAGTACTTC. This sequence encodes CASKDRVAQYF.

This clone was found a few times. The J gene is TRBJ1-2, the V gene TRBV7-9; unclear D gene. Germline V gene sequence: CDR1 SEHNR, CDR2 FQNEAQ (reference sequence). The CDR3 has 14 residues. The V end was cut by 4 bases, the J end by 3 bases, with 12 bases between. The CDR3 protein is CASSSLARYYGYTF. The CDR3 nucleotides are TGTGCCAGCAGCTCCCTTGCACGATACTATGGCTACACCTTC.

V and J are TRBV7-8 and TRBJ2-5, with a tentative D call TRBD1 (6 bases). Deletions cut 5 bases from V and 4 bases from J, with 20 bases between. CDR1 SGHVS and CDR2 FQNEAQ come from the germline V gene. The length of the CDR3 is 16 residues. The CDR3 reads CASSPQLQGWGETQYF. In DNA, the CDR3 is TGTGCCAGCAGCCCCCAGTTACAGGGATGGGGAGAGACCCAGTACTTC.

The V call is TRBV11-3, the J call TRBJ2-3, with TRBD1 identical over 8 bases. V trimming: 5 bases; J trimming: 1 base; junction bases outside the gene matches: 8. The V gene's germline CDR1 is SGHNT and CDR2 YENEEA. The CDR3 consists of 16 residues. Here the CDR3 DNA reads TGTGCCAGCAGCCTTAGCCCGACAGGGGGCACAGATACGCAGTATTTT. Encoded protein: CASSLSPTGGTDTQYF.

J is TRBJ2-5 and V is TRBV7-2, with D unclear. Germline lookup yields CDR1 SGHTA and CDR2 FQGNSA. This CDR3 spans 13 amino acids. V dropped 1 base and J dropped 9 bases, with 12 bases sitting between them. CDR3 region: CASSLGDTRPQYF. The CDR3 coding sequence is TGTGCCAGCAGCTTAGGTGACACCCGTCCCCAGTACTTC.

This chain links TRBV11-2 with TRBJ2-1; perhaps TRBD2 as D (6 bases). Germline values: CDR1 SGHAT, CDR2 FQNNGV. The CDR3 totals 15 residues. V gave up 1 base and J gave up 4 bases, with 11 bases separating them. CDR3 residues: CASSLVASVYNEQFF. Written as DNA, the CDR3 is TGTGCCAGCAGCTTAGTTGCTAGCGTATACAATGAGCAGTTCTTC.

This chain connects TRBV6-5 to TRBJ1-4; the D is unclear. V dropped 6 bases and J dropped 8 bases, with 13 bases sitting between them. The V gene's germline CDR1 is MNHEY and CDR2 SVGAGI. The CDR3 has 13 amino acids. Here the CDR3 reads CASRRGNGEKLFF. As DNA, the CDR3 is TGTGCCAGCAGGCGAGGGAATGGGGAAAAACTGTTTTTT.

The rearrangement uses TRBV11-2 and TRBJ2-2; 11 nucleotides align to TRBD2. The CDR3 spans 19 residues. V lost 1 base to trimming and J lost 7 bases; unmatched junction nucleotides: 14. Germline CDR1 SGHAT, CDR2 FQNNGV. The CDR3 loop is CASSLAFGLAGGSDGELFF. The CDR3 nucleotides read TGTGCCAGCAGCTTAGCCTTTGGGCTAGCGGGGGGAAGTGACGGGGAGCTGTTTTTT. Looking up the rest from reference TRBV11-2 and TRBJ2-2 gives the full variable domain: EAGVAQSPRYKIIEKRQSVAFWCNPISGHATLYWYQQILGQGPKLLIQFQNNGVVDDSQLPKDRFSAERLKGVDSTLKIQPAKLEDSAVYLCASSLAFGLAGGSDGELFFGEGSRLTVL.

This clone came up a few times. V usage is TRBV9 and J usage is TRBJ2-1; 7 positions agree with TRBD2. V lost 4 bases to trimming and J lost 9 bases; unmatched junction nucleotides: 13. Germline CDR1 SGDLS, CDR2 YYNGEE. The CDR3 runs to 15 residues. Here the CDR3 DNA reads TGTGCCAGCAGCACCGGACTAGAATGGGGCGGTGAGCAGTTCTTC. Translated: CASSTGLEWGGEQFF.

The CDR3 reads CASSPGTGAYEQYF. In DNA, the CDR3 is TGTGCCAGCTCCCCCGGGACAGGGGCCTACGAGCAGTACTTC. The chain recombines TRBV18 with TRBJ2-7; TRBD1 matches at 10 bases. The CDR3 loop spans 14 amino acids. V gave up 6 bases and J gave up 2 bases; unmatched junction bases: 4. Per germline, CDR1 KGHSH and CDR2 LQKENI. Complete variable domain (other parts from reference TRBV18 and TRBJ2-7): NAGVMQNPRHLVRRRGQEARLRCSPMKGHSHVYWYRQLPEEGLKFMVYLQKENIIDESGMPKERFSAEFPKEGPSILRIQQVVRGDSAAYFCASSPGTGAYEQYFGPGTRLTVT.